This T cell receptor (beta chain) was captured by sequencing in a study of T cells in Graves' hyperthyroidism and ophthalmopathy. Notes on the study in general: Appearing also in blood were most of the thyroid clonotypes expanded above 0.001. Ophthalmopathy was model-predicted a median around 6.1 months pre-onset.

The CDR3 has 14 residues. Looked up from germline, CDR1 is ENHRY and CDR2 is SYGVKD. J gave up 2 bases and V 6 bases, and 3 bases lay outside the gene matches. TCR beta CDR3 regions were amplified from RNA. Researchers ran a first-round RT-PCR on the TCR CDR3 using the HTBI primer set. TCRdb used MiXCR to reprocess the multiplex PCR reads, holding one entry per CDR3 protein. This sample has 550,000 to 700,000 distinct CDR3 sequences, with more than 45% found just once. Of note for this clonotype: The antigen remains undetermined.

This clonotype was sampled from an adult woman with Graves' disease, either hyperthyroidism or ophthalmopathy (not recorded which). Sample: peripheral blood or thyroid tissue (not recorded which). V and J are TRBV10-3 and TRBJ1-3; 8 nucleotides line up with TRBD1. CDR3 sequence (DNA): TGTGCCATCAGACGGACAGGGACTGGAAACACCATATATTTT. It yields the protein CAIRRTGTGNTIYF.